What follows are 12 T cell receptor beta chains derived from one specimen sequenced in a study of blood T cells in healthy people across ages. Next came a second PCR, run for about 6 to 12 cycles, which used a sample-barcoded 5' primer along with a J-beta primer mix. TCRdb fed the 5' RACE reads into MiXCR, producing one record per CDR3 protein. The repertoire holds over 1,300,000 distinct CDR3 sequences, around 59% seen once, with over 5% in the top ten. The sample taken for sequencing was blood. All receptors come from a man younger than 30 in good health.

This clonotype was observed many times. The CDR3 here is CASSQTGNYGYTF. The CDR3 DNA is TGTGCCAGCAGCCAAACAGGGAACTATGGCTACACCTTC. V usage is TRBV3-1 and J usage is TRBJ1-2; TRBD1 is a possible D gene (6 bases). The germline gives CDR1 LGHDT, CDR2 YNNKEL (reference sequence). V lost 2 bases to trimming and J lost 2 bases, with 6 bases between them. This CDR3 is built from 13 residues.

This clonotype was counted between two and nine times. V usage is TRBV6-1 and J usage is TRBJ1-2; 7 bases align to TRBD1. This CDR3 is 17 amino acids long. The ends lost 0 bases at V and 3 bases at J; junction bases unmatched: 10. The V gene's germline CDR1 is MNHNS and CDR2 SASEGT. The CDR3 coding sequence is TGTGCCAGCAGTGAAGCGGGCGCCGGACAGGTTCACTATGGCTACACCTTC. Residues: CASSEAGAGQVHYGYTF.

The chain is built from TRBV10-3 and TRBJ1-5; maybe TRBD1 (6 bases). In germline, CDR1 is ENHRY, CDR2 SYGVKD. Trimming shortened V by 11 bases and J by 7 bases, and 21 bases separated the two germline ends. This CDR3 comprises 14 residues. CDR3: CASCRDGGGQPQHF. In DNA, the CDR3 is TGTGCCTCATGTAGGGACGGTGGGGGCCAGCCCCAGCATTTT.

This clonotype appeared a few times. The V gene is TRBV29-1, the J gene TRBJ2-1; 8 positions agree with TRBD2. The CDR3 length is 15 residues. After removal of 3 bases from V and 0 bases from J, the junction contained 4 bases not matched to a gene. Germline V gene data show CDR1 as SQVTM and CDR2 as ANQGSEA. CDR3: CSVEERESSYNEQFF. CDR3 in DNA: TGCAGCGTTGAGGAGCGGGAGAGCTCCTACAATGAGCAGTTCTTC.

On this clonotype: One end of the junction varies from germline; a read error may be responsible. This chain links TRBV7-9 with TRBJ2-1; D is possibly TRBD2 (6 bases). Per germline, CDR1 SEHNR and CDR2 FQNEAQ (reference sequence). This CDR3 is built from 12 residues. The CDR3 region is CSSRSLAHEQFF. The DNA for the CDR3 is TGTTCCAGCAGATCACTAGCACATGAGCAGTTCTTC. Using reference TRBV7-9 and TRBJ2-1 for the parts outside the CDR3, the full variable domain is DTGVSQNPRHKITKRGQNVTFRCDPISEHNRLYWYRQTLGQGPEFLTYFQNEAQLEKSRLLSDRFSAERPKGSFSTLEIQRTEQGDSAMYLCSSRSLAHEQFFGPGTRLTVL.

The V gene is TRBV6-6, the J gene TRBJ1-5, with D uncertain. The CDR3 is 14 residues long. Germline V lookup: CDR1 MNHNY, CDR2 SVGAGI (reference sequence). Trimming took off 3 bases at V and 7 bases at J, with 13 bases between the two ends. In nucleotides, the CDR3 is TGTGCCAGCAGTTATGGTAGTGGAGGGCAGCCCCAGCATTTT. Residues: CASSYGSGGQPQHF.

This clonotype was counted only a few times. The CDR3 DNA sequence: TGTGCCAGCTCCCCCCCCCTAGCAGATACGCAGTATTTT. Its protein product is CASSPPLADTQYF. V and J are TRBV12-3 or TRBV12-4 and TRBJ2-3, with no clear D. The germline V and J ends were trimmed by 8 bases and 4 bases, with 13 bases remaining between them. The CDR3 has 13 amino acids.

J is TRBJ2-7 and V is TRBV6-2 or TRBV6-3, with a weak D call TRBD1 (6 bases). Germline loops: CDR1 MNHEY, CDR2 SVGEGT. With 3 bases removed from V and 2 bases from J, the gap between germline ends came to 11 bases. The CDR3 loop spans 14 amino acids. The CDR3 spells CASSYQGQTYEQYF. CDR3 bases: TGTGCCAGCAGTTATCAAGGACAGACCTACGAGCAGTACTTC.

The chain has TRBV2 and TRBJ1-1; 7 nucleotides match TRBD1. The CDR3 consists of 12 residues. Germline CDR1 and CDR2: SNHLY and FYNNEI. V was clipped by 6 bases and J by 11 bases; unmatched bases: 9. CDR3 nucleotide sequence: TGTGCCAGCAGGGAACGGGGGACAGAGGCTTTCTTT. Its translation: CASRERGTEAFF.

J is TRBJ2-5 and V is TRBV29-1; D ambiguous. Looked up from germline, CDR1 is SQVTM and CDR2 is ANQGSEA. Trimming removed 6 bases at V and 1 base at J, with 12 bases between. This CDR3 has 13 residues. The CDR3 DNA sequence: TGCAGCGTGGATGGCTCATCCCAAGAGACCCAGTACTTC. It is translated as CSVDGSSQETQYF.

This clonotype was counted between two and nine times. The genes are TRBV29-1 and TRBJ2-7, with 9 bases that match TRBD2. V lost 6 bases to trimming and J lost 2 bases; unmatched junction nucleotides: 11. This CDR3 comprises 15 residues. From germline, CDR1 is SQVTM and CDR2 ANQGSEA. The CDR3 loop is CSVDVRAGGPYEQYF. As DNA, the CDR3 is TGCAGCGTGGACGTGCGAGCGGGAGGCCCCTACGAGCAGTACTTC.

In nucleotides, the CDR3 is TGTGCCACCAGCGGGGTAGTCGGGGCCAACGTCCTGACTTTC. Its protein product is CATSGVVGANVLTF. This chain connects TRBV15 to TRBJ2-6; no clear D. Germline values: CDR1 LNHNV, CDR2 YYDKDF (reference sequence). CDR3 size: 14 residues. The V and J ends lost 5 bases and 4 bases respectively, with 9 bases between them.